This T cell receptor (beta chain) was sequenced for a study of blood T cell repertoires in COVID-19. The overall study: Some COVID-19 samples were acute and others convalescent; all came from the United States, Italy and Spain.

Repertoires were generated with immunoSEQ multiplex PCR, while TCRdb's copy carries only in-frame clones and drops some. The sample holds about 360,000 clones, around 88% seen once. This CDR3 spans 16 amino acids. Germline CDR1 SGHRS, CDR2 YFSETQ. V lost 3 bases and J 0 bases, leaving 13 bases between the germline ends. Those enrolled in Seattle joined during active infection and were followed longitudinally afterward. The origin of this receptor is a woman aged 55-69 years with COVID-19, enrolled during active disease. V and J are TRBV5-1 and TRBJ2-4, with a possible D match to TRBD2 (5 bases). The sample consisted of peripheral blood. CDR3: CASSSTPGLAKNIQYF. In DNA, the CDR3 is TGCGCCAGCAGCTCTACCCCCGGACTAGCCAAAAACATTCAGTACTTC.